This TCR beta chain derives from a study of blood T cell repertoires in COVID-19. Study summary: Donors in the United States, Italy and Spain gave samples during acute or convalescent COVID-19. T cells, B-cell-depleted T cells, or PBMCs provided the cDNA or gDNA that served as material.

In the authors' workflow: Reference gene primer amplification gave nucleated cell count estimates. Sequenced by immunoSEQ multiplex PCR; TCRdb stores in-frame clones only, minus some. V, J and clone size reflect that table, while D and trimming were determined from the DNA. The profile covers over 35,000 clones, with approximately 89% appearing a single time and 35% to 45% taken by the ten largest. The CDR3 loop spans 13 amino acids. The ends lost 5 bases at V and 6 bases at J; junction bases unmatched: 4. CDR1 and CDR2 from the germline V gene are MNHEY and SMNVEV (reference sequence). Only one count was recorded for this clone.

The chain combines TRBV27 with TRBJ1-5; 7 bases map to TRBD1. This TCR was recovered from a man aged 55 to 70 with active or convalescent COVID-19. Specimen: peripheral blood. The DNA for the CDR3 is TGTGCCAGCAGTCTGACAGGGTTTCAGCCCCAGCATTTT. This sequence encodes CASSLTGFQPQHF.